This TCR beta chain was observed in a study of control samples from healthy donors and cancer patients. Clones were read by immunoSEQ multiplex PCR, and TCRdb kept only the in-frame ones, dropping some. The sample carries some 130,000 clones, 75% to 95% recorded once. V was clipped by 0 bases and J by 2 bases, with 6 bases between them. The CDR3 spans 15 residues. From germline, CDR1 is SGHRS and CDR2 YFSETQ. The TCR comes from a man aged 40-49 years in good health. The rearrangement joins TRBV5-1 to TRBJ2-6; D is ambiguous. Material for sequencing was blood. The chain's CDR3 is CASSLGSAGANVLTF. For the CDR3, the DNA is TGCGCCAGCAGCTTGGGCTCGGCTGGGGCCAACGTCCTGACTTTC.